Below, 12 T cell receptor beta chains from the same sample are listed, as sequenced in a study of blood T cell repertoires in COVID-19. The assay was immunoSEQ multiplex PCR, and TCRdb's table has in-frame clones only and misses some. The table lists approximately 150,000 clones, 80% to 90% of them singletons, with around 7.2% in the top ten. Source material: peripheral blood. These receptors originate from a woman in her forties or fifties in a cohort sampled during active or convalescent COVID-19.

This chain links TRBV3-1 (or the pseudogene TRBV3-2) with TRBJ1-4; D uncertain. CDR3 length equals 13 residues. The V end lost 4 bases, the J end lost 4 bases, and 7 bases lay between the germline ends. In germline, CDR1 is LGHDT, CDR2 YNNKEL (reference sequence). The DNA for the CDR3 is TGTGCCAGCAGCCTCGCCGGTAATGAAAAACTGTTTTTT. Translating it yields CASSLAGNEKLFF.

The CDR3 sequence is CATSDPGDGSPQHF. In nucleotides, the CDR3 is TGTGCCACCAGTGATCCGGGAGATGGGTCGCCCCAGCATTTT. The chain combines TRBV24-1 with TRBJ1-5; D is ambiguous. Germline lookup yields CDR1 KGHDR and CDR2 SFDVKD. The CDR3 length is 14 residues. Trimming removed 3 bases at V and 9 bases at J, with 14 bases between.

The CDR3 bases are TGTGCCAGCAGCTTCGTTCGGGCTAGCGGGGGGGATTACGAGCAGTACTTC. Its protein is CASSFVRASGGDYEQYF. The chain uses TRBV5-4 and TRBJ2-7; 12 positions agree with TRBD2. The V segment lost 2 bases and the J segment 4 bases; nucleotides outside the gene matches: 10. The CDR3 has 17 amino acids. Germline assignment: CDR1 SGHNT and CDR2 YYREEE (reference sequence).

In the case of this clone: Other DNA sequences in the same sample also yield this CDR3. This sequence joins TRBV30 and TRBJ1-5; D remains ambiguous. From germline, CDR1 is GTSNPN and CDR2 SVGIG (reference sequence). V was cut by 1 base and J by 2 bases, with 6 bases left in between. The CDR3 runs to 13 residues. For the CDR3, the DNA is TGTGCCTGGAGTGGTCAGGGCAATCAGCCCCAGCATTTT. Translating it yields CAWSGQGNQPQHF.

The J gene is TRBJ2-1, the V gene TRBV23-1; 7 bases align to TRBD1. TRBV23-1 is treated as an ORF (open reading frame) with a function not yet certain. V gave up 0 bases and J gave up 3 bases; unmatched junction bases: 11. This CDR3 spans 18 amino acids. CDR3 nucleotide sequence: TGCGCCAGCAGTCAATCGGGCTTGGGTGGGACAGTCTACAATGAGCAGTTCTTC. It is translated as CASSQSGLGGTVYNEQFF.

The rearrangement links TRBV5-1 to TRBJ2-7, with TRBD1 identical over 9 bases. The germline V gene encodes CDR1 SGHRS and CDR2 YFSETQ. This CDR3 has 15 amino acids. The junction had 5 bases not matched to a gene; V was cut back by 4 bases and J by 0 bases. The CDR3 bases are TGCGCCAGCAGCGTGGGACAGGGACACTCCTACGAGCAGTACTTC. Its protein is CASSVGQGHSYEQYF.

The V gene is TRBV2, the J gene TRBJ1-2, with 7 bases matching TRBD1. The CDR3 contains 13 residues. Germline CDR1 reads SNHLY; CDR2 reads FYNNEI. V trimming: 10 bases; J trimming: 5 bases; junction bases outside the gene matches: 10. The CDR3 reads CATTGQTPYGYTF. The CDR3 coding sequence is TGTGCCACTACGGGACAGACTCCGTATGGCTACACCTTC.

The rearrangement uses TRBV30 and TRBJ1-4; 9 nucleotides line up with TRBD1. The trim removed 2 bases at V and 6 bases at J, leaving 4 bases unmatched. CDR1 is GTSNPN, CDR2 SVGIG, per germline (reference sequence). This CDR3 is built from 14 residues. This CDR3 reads CAWSRGQGYEKLFF. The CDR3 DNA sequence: TGTGCCTGGAGTAGGGGACAGGGATATGAAAAACTGTTTTTT.

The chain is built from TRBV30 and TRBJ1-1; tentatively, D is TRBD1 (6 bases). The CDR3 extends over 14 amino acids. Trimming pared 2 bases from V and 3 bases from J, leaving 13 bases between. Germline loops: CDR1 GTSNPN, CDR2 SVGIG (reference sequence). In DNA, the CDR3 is TGTGCCTGGAGTCAGGGGATAGGGGACACTGAAGCTTTCTTT. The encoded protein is CAWSQGIGDTEAFF.

The CDR3 nucleotides read TGTGCCAGCAGATGGAGGACCGCGGTGGGCGGGGAGCTGTTTTTT. This translates into CASRWRTAVGGELFF. The chain joins TRBV2 to TRBJ2-2; tentatively, D is TRBD2 (5 bases). The CDR3 is 15 amino acids. Trimming removed 6 bases from V and 7 bases from J, with 18 bases in between. Per the germline V gene, CDR1 is SNHLY and CDR2 is FYNNEI.

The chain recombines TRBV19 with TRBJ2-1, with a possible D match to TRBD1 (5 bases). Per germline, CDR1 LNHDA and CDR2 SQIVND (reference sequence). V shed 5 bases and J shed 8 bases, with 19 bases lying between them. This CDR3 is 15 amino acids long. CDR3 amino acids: CASSLDGRGRDEQFF. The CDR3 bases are TGTGCCAGTAGTCTGGACGGTAGGGGCCGGGATGAGCAGTTCTTC.

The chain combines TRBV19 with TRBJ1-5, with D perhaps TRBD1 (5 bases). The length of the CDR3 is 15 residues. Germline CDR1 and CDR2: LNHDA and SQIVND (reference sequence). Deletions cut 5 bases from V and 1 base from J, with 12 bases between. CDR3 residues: CASSGGGLSNQPQHF. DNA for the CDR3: TGTGCCAGTAGTGGCGGGGGGTTGAGCAATCAGCCCCAGCATTTT.